One sample yielded the 4 T cell receptor beta chains listed below, sequenced in a study of T cells in Graves' hyperthyroidism and ophthalmopathy. Amplification yielded TCR beta CDR3 regions, with RNA transcripts as the source. A first-round RT-PCR of the TCR CDR3 used the HTBI primer set. From the multiplex PCR reads, TCRdb called clonotypes with MiXCR, one entry per CDR3 protein. This table has more than 550,000 distinct CDR3 sequences, around 19% appearing once. Sequenced: blood. These receptors were collected from a woman aged 45 to 65 with Graves' hyperthyroidism that later progressed to Graves' ophthalmopathy.

A few counts support this clonotype. The chain recombines TRBV12-5 with TRBJ1-2; tentatively, D is TRBD1 (5 bases). V was pared by 1 base and J by 4 bases, with 10 bases between. The CDR3 spans 14 residues. Germline loops: CDR1 LGHNT, CDR2 FRNRAP. In nucleotides, the CDR3 is TGTGCTAGTGGTTTGGACGAAGGGGCCTATGGCTACACCTTC. Translation gives CASGLDEGAYGYTF.

About this clonotype: It may be a read error: a sequence one base away is much more abundant. This chain links TRBV11-2 with TRBJ2-7; no clear D gene. Germline V CDR1 and CDR2: SGHAT, FQNNGV. The CDR3 is 13 residues long. In DNA form, the CDR3 reads TGTGCCAGCAGCTTAGATATGGGATACGAGCAGTGCTTC. Amino acids: CASSLDMGYEQCF.

In its sample, this clonotype was seen many times. The junction departs from germline at one end; a sequencing error may be responsible. V is TRBV5-1 and J is TRBJ1-1; D is uncertain. The length of the CDR3 is 13 residues. In germline, CDR1 is SGHRS, CDR2 YFSETQ. CDR3 bases: TGTGCCAGCAGTCCTCTGGGGAACACTGAAGCTTTCTTT. Amino acid sequence: CASSPLGNTEAFF.

For this clonotype: A much larger clonotype is one base distant, so this may be a read error. The chain is built from TRBV7-9 and TRBJ2-1, with 9 bases that match TRBD2. The trim removed 1 base at V and 8 bases at J, leaving 6 bases unmatched. CDR3 size: 15 residues. Per germline, CDR1 SEHNR and CDR2 FQNEAQ (reference sequence). CDR3 sequence: CASSLEAGGVDEQFF. CDR3 nucleotide sequence: TGTGCCAGCAGCTTAGAAGCGGGGGGCGTCGATGAGCAGTTCTTC.